This TCR beta chain was documented in a study of identifying expanded T cells in peripheral blood. Germline V gene data show CDR1 as LNHNV and CDR2 as YYDKDF (reference sequence). The CDR3 covers 16 residues. V shed 1 base and J shed 4 bases, with 13 bases lying between them. Generated by immunoSEQ multiplex PCR, the TCRdb table keeps only in-frame clones and is missing some. The sample has about 91,000 clones; roughly 90% are singletons. This clone has only one observation. Material: blood. The genes are TRBV15 and TRBJ1-4, with D maybe TRBD1 (5 bases). The receptor comes from a person aged 18 to 70 in good health. The CDR3 here is CATSRGGAGFNEKLFF. The DNA of the CDR3 is TGTGCCACCAGCAGAGGGGGCGCAGGGTTTAATGAAAAACTGTTTTTT. Drawing the rest from reference TRBV15 and TRBJ1-4, the complete variable domain is DAMVIQNPRYQVTQFGKPVTLSCSQTLNHNVMYWYQQKSSQAPKLLFHYYDKDFNNEADTPDNFQSRRPNTSFCFLDIRSPGLGDTAMYLCATSRGGAGFNEKLFFGSGTQLSVL.